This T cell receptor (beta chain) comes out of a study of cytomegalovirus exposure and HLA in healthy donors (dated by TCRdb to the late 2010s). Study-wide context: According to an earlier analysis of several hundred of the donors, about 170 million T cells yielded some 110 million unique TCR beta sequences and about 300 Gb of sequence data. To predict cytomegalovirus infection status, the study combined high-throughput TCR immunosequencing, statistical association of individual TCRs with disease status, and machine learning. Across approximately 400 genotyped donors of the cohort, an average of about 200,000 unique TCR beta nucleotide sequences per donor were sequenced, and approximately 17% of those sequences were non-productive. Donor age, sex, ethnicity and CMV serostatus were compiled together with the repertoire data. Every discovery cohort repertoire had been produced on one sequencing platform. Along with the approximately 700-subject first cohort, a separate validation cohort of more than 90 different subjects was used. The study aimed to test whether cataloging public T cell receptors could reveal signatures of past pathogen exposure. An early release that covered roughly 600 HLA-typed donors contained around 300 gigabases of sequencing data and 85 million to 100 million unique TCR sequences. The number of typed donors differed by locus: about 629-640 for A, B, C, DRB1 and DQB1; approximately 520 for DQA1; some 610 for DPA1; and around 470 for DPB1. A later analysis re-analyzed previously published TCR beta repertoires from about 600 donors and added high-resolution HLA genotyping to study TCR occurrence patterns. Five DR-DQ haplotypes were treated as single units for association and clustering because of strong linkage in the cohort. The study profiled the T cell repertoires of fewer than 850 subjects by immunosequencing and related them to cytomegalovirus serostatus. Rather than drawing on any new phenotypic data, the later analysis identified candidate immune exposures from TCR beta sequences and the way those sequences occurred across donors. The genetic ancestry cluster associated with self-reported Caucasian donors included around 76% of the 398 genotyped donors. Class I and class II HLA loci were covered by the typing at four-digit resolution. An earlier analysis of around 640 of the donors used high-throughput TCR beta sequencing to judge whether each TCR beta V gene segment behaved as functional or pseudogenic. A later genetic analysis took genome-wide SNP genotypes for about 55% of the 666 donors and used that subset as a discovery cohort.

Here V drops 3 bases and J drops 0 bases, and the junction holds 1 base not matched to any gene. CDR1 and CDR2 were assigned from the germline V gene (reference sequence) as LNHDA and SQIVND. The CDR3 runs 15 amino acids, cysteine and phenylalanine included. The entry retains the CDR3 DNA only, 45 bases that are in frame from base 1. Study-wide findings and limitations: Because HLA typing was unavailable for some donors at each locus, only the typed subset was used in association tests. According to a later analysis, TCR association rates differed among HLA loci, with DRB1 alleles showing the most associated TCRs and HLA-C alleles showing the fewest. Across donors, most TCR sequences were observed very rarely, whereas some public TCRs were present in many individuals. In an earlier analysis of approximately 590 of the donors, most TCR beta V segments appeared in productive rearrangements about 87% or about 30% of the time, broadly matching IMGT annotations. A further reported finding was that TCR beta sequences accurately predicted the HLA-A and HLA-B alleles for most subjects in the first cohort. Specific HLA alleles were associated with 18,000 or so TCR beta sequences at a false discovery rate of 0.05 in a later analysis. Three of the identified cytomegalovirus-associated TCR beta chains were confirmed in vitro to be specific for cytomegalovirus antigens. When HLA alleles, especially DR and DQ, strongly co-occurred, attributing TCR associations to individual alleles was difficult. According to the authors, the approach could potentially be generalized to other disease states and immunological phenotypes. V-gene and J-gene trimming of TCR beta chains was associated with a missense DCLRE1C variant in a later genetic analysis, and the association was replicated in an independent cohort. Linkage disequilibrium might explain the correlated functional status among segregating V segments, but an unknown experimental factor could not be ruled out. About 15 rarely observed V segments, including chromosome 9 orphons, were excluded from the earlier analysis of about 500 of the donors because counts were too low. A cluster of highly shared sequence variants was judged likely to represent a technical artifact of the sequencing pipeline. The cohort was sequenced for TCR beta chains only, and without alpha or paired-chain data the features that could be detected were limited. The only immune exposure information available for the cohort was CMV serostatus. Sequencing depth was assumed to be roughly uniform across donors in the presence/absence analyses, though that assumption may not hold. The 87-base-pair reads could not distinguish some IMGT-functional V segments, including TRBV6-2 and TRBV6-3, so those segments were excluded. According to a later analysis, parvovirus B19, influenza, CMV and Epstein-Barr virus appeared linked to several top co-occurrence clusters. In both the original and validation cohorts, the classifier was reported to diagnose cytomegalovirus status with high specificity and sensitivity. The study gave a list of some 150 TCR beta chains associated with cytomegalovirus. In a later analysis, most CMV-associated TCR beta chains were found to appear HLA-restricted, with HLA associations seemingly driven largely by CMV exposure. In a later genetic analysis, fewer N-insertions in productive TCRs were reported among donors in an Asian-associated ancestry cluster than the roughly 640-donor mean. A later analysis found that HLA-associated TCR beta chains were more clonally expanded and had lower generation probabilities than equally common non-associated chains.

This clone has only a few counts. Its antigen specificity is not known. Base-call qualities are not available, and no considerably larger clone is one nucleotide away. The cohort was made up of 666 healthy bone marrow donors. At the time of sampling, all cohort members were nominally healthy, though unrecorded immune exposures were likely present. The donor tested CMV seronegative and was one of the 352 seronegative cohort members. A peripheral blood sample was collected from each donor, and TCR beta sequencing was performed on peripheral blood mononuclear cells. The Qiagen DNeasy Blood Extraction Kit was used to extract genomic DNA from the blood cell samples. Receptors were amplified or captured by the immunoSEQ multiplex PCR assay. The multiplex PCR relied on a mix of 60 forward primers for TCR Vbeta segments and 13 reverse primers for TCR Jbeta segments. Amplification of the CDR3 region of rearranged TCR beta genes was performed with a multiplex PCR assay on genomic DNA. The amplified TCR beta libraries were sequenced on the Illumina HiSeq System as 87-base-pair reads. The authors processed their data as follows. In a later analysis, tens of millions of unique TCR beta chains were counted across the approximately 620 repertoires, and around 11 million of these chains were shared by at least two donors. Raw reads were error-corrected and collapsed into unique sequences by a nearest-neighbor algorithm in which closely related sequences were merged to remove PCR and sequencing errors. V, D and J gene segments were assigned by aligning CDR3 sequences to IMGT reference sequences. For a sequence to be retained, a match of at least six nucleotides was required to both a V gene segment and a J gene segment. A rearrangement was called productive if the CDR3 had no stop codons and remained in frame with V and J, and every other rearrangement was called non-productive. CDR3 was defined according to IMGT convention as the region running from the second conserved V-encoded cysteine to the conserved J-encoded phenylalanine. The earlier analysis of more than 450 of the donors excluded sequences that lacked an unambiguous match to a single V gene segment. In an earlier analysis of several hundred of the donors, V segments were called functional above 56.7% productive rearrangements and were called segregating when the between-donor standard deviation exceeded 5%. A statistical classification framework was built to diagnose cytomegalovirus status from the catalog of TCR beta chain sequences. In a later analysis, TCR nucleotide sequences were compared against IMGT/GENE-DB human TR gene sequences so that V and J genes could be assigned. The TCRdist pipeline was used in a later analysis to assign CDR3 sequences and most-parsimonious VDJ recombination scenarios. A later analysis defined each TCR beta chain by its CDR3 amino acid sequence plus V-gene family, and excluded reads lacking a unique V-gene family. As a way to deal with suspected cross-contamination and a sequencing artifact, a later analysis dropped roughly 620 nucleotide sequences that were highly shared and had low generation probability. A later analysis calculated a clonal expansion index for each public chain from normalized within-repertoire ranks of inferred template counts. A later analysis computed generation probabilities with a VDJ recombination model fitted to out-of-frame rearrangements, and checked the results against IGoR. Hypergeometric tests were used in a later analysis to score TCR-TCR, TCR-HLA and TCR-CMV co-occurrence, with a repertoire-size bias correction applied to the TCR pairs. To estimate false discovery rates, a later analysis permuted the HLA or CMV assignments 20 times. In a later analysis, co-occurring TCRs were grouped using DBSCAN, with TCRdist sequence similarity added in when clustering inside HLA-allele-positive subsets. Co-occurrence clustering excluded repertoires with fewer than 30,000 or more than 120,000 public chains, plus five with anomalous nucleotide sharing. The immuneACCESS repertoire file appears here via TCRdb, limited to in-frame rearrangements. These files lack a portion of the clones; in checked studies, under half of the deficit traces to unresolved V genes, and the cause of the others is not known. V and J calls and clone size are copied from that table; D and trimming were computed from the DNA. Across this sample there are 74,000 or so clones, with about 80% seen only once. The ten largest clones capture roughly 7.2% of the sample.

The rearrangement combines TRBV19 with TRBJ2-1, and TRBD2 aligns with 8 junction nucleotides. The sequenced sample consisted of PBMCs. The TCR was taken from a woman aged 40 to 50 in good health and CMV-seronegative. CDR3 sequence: CASSISGDSYNEQFF. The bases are TGTGCCAGTAGTATTAGCGGGGACTCCTACAATGAGCAGTTCTTC.